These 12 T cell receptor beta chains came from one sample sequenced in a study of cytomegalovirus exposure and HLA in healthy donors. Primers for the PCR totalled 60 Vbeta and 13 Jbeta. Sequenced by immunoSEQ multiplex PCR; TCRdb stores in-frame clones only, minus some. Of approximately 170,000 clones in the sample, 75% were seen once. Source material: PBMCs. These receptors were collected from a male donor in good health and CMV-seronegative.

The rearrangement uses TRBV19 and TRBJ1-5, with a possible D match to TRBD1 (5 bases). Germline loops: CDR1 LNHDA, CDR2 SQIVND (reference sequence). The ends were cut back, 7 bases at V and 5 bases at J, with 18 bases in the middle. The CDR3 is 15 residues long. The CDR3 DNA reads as TGTGCCAGTACCCCGGGGAGGGGTCTGGATCAGCCCCAGCATTTT. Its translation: CASTPGRGLDQPQHF. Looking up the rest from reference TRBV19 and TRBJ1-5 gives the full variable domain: DGGITQSPKYLFRKEGQNVTLSCEQNLNHDAMYWYRQDPGQGLRLIYYSQIVNDFQKGDIAEGYSVSREKKESFPLTVTSAQKNPTAFYLCASTPGRGLDQPQHFGDGTRLSIL.

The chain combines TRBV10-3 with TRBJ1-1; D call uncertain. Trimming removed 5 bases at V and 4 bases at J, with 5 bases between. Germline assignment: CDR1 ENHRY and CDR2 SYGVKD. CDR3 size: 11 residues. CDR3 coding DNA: TGTGCCATCAGTCACGGCACTGAAGCTTTCTTT. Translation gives CAISHGTEAFF.

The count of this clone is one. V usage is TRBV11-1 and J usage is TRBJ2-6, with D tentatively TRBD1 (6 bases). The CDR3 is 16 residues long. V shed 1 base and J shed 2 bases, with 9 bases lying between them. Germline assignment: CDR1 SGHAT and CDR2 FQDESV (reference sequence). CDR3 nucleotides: TGTGCCAGCAGCTTAGGTTCAGGGGCTGGGGCCAACGTCCTGACTTTC. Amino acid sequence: CASSLGSGAGANVLTF.

The CDR3 nucleotides read TGTGCCAGCAGCTTAGCGCGGGGGAACACCGGGGAGCTGTTTTTT. Protein product: CASSLARGNTGELFF. V is TRBV7-9 and J is TRBJ2-2; perhaps TRBD2 as D (6 bases). Germline V gene lookup returns CDR1 SEHNR and CDR2 FQNEAQ (reference sequence). The V end lost 0 bases, the J end lost 1 base, and 6 bases lay between the germline ends. This CDR3 spans 15 amino acids.

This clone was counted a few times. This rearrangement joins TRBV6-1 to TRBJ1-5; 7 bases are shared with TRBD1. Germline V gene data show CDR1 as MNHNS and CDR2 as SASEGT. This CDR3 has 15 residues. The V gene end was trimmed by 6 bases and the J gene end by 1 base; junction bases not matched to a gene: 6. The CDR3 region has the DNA TGTGCCAGCAGAATCACAGGGGTCAGCAATCAGCCCCAGCATTTT. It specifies CASRITGVSNQPQHF.

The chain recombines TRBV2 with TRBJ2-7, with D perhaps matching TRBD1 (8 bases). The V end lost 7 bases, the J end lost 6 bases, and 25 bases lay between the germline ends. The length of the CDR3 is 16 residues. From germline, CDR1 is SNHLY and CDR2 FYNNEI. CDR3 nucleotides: TGTGCCAGCACCACAGGGGGAGGGAAAATTTTGGGCGAGCAGTACTTC. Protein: CASTTGGGKILGEQYF.

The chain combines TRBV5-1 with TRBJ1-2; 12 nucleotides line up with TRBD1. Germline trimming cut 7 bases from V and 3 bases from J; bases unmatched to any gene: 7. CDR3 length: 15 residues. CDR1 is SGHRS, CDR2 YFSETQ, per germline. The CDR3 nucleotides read TGCGCCAGCGGATCCGGGACAGGGGGCGACTATGGCTACACCTTC. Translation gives CASGSGTGGDYGYTF.

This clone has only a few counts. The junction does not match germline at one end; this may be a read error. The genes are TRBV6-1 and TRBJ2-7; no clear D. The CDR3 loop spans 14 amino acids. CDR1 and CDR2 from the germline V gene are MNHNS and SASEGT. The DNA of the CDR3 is TGTGCCATCAGTGAGTCTGAGGAGTCCTACGAGCAGTACTTC. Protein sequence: CAISESEESYEQYF.

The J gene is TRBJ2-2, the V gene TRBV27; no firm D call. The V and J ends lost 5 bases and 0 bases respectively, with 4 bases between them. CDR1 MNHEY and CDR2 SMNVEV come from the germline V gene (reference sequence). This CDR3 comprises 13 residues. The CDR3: CASSTTNTGELFF. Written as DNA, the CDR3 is TGTGCCAGCAGTACAACGAACACCGGGGAGCTGTTTTTT.

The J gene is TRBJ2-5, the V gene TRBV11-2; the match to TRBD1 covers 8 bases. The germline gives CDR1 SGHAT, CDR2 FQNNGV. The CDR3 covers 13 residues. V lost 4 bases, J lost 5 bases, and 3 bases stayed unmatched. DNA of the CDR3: TGTGCCAGCAGCTCGGGGACAGGCGAGACCCAGTACTTC. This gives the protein CASSSGTGETQYF.

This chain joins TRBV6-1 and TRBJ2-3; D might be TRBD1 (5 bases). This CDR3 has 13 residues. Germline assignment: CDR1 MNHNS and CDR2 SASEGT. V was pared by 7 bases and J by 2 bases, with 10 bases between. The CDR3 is CASIAGHTDTQYF. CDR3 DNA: TGTGCCAGCATCGCAGGGCACACAGATACGCAGTATTTT.

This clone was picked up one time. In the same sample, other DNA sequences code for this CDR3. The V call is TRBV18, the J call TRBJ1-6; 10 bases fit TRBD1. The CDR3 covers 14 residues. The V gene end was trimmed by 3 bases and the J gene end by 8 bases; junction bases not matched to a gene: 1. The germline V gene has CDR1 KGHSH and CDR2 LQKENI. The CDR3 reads CASSPGTGDSPLHF. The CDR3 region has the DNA TGTGCCAGCTCACCCGGGACAGGGGATTCACCCCTCCACTTT.